This TCR beta chain was sequenced for a study of CD4 and CD8 cells across lung adenocarcinoma regions. This clonotype was seen at least ten times. Samples came from patients with localized non-small cell lung adenocarcinoma. The V gene end was trimmed by 11 bases and the J gene end by 7 bases; junction bases not matched to a gene: 7. Germline CDR1 and CDR2: MNHNS and SASEGT. The CDR3 contains 13 residues. TCRdb called the PCR reads again in MiXCR, with one record for every CDR3 protein. Of about 12,000 distinct CDR3 sequences in the sample, less than 55% are singletons; the top ten hold roughly 27%. This sequence joins TRBV6-1 and TRBJ2-1, with 11 bases aligning to TRBD2. This TCR was recovered from a male donor with lung adenocarcinoma. The CD4 and CD8 labels of this study may be unreliable. Sequencing input: CD8+ T cells from the margin of a lung tumor. This chain's CDR3 is CAGRLAGRNEQFF. The CDR3 region has the DNA TGTGCCGGCCGACTAGCGGGAAGGAATGAGCAGTTCTTC.